The T cell receptor beta chain under discussion was sequenced for a study of patients and donors after allogeneic stem cell transplantation. This clonotype was counted only a few times. TCRdb passed the RT-PCR reads through MiXCR, listing each CDR3 protein once. This table holds under 200,000 distinct CDR3 sequences, roughly 30% found once. The CDR3 consists of 17 residues. CDR1 and CDR2 (germline): DFQATT, SNEGSKA (reference sequence). Germline trimming cut 0 bases from V and 6 bases from J; bases unmatched to any gene: 10. The origin of this receptor is a human donor who was either an allogeneic HSCT recipient or a stem cell or donor lymphocyte infusion donor (not recorded which). It is not recorded whose cells these are; they may come from a transplant donor. Material: blood, either unsorted or a sorted T cell fraction (not recorded which). This chain connects TRBV20-1 to TRBJ2-1, with TRBD2 matching 11 bases. CDR3 DNA: TGCAGTGCTAGAGATATGGAGACTAGCGGGATTTCCAATGAGCAGTTCTTC. Translating it yields CSARDMETSGISNEQFF.